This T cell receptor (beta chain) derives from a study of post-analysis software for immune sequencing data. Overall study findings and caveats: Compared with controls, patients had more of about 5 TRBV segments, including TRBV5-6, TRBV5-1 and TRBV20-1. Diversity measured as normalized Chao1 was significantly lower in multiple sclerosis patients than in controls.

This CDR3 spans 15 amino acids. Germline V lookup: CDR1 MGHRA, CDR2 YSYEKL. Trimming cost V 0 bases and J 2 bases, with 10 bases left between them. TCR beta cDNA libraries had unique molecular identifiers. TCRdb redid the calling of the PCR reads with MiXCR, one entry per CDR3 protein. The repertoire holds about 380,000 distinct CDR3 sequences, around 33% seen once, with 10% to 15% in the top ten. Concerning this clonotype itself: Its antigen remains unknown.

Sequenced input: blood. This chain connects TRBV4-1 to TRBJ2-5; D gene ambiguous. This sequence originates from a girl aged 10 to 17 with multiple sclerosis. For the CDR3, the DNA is TGCGCCAGCAGCCAAGATTGGCCAGATCAAGAGACCCAGTACTTC. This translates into CASSQDWPDQETQYF.